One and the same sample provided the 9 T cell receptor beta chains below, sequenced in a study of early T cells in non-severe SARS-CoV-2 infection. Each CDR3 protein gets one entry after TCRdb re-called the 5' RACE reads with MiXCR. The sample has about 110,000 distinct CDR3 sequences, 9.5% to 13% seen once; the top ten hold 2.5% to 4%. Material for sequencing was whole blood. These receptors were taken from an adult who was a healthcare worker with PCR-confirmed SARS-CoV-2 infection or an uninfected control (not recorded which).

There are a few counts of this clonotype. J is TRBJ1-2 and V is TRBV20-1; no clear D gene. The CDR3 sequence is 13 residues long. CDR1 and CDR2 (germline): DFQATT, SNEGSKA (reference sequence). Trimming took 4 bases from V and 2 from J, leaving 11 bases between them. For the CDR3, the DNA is TGCAGTGCTAATACGCAATTGAACTATGGCTACACCTTC. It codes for CSANTQLNYGYTF.

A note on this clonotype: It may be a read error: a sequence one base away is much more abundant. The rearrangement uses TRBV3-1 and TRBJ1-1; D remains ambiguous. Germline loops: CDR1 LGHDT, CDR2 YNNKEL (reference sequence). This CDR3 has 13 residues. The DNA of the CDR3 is TGTGGCAGCAGCCAGGTGGGGTACACTGAAGCTTTCTTT. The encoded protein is CGSSQVGYTEAFF.

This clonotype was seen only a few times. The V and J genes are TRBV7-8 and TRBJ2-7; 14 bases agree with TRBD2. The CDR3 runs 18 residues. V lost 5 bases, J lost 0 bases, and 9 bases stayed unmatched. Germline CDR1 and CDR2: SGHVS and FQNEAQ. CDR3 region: CASSRGLAGEGYSYEQYF. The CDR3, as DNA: TGTGCCAGCAGCCGGGGACTAGCGGGAGAGGGGTACTCCTACGAGCAGTACTTC.

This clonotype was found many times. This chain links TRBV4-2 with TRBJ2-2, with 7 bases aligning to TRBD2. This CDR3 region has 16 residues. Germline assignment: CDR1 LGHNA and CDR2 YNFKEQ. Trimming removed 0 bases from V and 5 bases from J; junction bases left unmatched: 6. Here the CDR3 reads CASSQDPGRGTGELFF. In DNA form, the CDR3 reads TGTGCCAGCAGCCAAGATCCGGGGCGGGGGACCGGGGAGCTGTTTTTT.

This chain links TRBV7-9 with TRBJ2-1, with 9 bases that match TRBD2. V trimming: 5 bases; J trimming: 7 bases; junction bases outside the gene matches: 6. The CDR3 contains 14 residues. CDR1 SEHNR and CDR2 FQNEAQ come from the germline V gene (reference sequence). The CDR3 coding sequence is TGTGCCAGCAGCAGGGCTAGCGGGAATAATGAGCAGTTCTTC. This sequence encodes CASSRASGNNEQFF.

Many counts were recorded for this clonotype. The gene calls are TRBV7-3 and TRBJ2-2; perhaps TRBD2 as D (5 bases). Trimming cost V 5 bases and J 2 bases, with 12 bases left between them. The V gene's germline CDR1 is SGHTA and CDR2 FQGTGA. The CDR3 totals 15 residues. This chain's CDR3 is CASSRTWENTGELFF. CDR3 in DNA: TGTGCCAGCAGCCGGACTTGGGAAAACACCGGGGAGCTGTTTTTT. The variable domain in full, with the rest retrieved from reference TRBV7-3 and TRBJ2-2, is GAGVSQTPSNKVTEKGKYVELRCDPISGHTALYWYRQSLGQGPEFLIYFQGTGAADDSGLPNDRFFAVRPEGSVSTLKIQRTERGDSAVYLCASSRTWENTGELFFGEGSRLTVL.

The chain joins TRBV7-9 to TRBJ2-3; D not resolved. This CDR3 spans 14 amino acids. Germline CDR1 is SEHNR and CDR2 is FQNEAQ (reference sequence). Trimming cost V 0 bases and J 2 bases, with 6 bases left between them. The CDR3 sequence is CASSLATDTDTQYF. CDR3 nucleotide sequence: TGTGCCAGCAGCTTAGCGACCGACACAGATACGCAGTATTTT.

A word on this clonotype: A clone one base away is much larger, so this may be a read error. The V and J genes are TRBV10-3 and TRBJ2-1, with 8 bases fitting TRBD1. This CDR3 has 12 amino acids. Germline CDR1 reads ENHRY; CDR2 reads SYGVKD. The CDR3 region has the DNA TGTGCCATCAGCCAGACAGGGGATGAGCCGTTCTTC. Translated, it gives CAISQTGDEPFF.

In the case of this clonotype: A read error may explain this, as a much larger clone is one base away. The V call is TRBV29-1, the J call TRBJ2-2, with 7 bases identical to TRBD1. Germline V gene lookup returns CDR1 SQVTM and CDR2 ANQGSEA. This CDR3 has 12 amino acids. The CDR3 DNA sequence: TGCAGCGTGGGGACAGCCACCGGGGAGCAGTTTTTT. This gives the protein CSVGTATGEQFF.